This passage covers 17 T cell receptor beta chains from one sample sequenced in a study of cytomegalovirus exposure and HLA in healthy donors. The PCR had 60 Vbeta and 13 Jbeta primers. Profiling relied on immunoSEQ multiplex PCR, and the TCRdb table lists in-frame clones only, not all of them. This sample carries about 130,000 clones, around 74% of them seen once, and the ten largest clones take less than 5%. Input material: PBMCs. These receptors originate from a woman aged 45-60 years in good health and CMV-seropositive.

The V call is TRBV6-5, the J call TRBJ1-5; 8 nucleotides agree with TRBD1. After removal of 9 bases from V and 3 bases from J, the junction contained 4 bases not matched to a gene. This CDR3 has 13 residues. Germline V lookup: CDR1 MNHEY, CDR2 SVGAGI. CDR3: CASADRANQPQHF. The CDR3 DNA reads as TGTGCCAGTGCGGACAGGGCCAATCAGCCCCAGCATTTT.

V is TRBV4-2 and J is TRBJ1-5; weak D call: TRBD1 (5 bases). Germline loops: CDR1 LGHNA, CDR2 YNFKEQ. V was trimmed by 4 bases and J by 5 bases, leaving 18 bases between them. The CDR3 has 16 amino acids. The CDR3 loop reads CASSPRDQGYDQPQHF. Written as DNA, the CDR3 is TGTGCCAGCAGCCCCAGAGATCAGGGTTATGATCAGCCCCAGCATTTT.

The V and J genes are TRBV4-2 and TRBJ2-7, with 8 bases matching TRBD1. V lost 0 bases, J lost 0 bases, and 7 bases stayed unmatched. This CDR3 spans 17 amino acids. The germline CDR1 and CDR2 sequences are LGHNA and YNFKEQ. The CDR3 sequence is CASSQEYRTGSSYEQYF. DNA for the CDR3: TGTGCCAGCAGCCAAGAATACCGGACAGGGAGCTCCTACGAGCAGTACTTC.

The CDR3 DNA follows: TGTGCCAGCAGCTTCCTCCTGGACAGGGGGTTGAATGAGCAGTTCTTC. This codes for CASSFLLDRGLNEQFF. The chain uses TRBV7-9 and TRBJ2-1, with 10 bases identical to TRBD1. Germline loops: CDR1 SEHNR, CDR2 FQNEAQ (reference sequence). The V gene end was trimmed by 3 bases and the J gene end by 7 bases; junction bases not matched to a gene: 9. The CDR3 sequence is 16 residues long.

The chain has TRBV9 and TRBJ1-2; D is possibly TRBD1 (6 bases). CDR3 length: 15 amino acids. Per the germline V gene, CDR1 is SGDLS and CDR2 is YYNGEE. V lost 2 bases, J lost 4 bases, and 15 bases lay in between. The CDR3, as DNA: TGTGCCAGCAGCGTCCGGGACACTTTAAGCTATGGCTACACCTTC. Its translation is CASSVRDTLSYGYTF.

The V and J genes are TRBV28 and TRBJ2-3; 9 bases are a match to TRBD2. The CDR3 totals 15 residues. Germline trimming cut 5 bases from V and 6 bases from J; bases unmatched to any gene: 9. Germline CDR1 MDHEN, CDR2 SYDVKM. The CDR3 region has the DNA TGTGCCAGCAGTCTTAGCGGGGCGGGGGGGGATACGCAGTATTTT. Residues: CASSLSGAGGDTQYF. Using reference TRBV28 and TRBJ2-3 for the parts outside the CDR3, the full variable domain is DVKVTQSSRYLVKRTGEKVFLECVQDMDHENMFWYRQDPGLGLRLIYFSYDVKMKEKGDIPEGYSVSREKKERFSLILESASTNQTSMYLCASSLSGAGGDTQYFGPGTRLTVL.

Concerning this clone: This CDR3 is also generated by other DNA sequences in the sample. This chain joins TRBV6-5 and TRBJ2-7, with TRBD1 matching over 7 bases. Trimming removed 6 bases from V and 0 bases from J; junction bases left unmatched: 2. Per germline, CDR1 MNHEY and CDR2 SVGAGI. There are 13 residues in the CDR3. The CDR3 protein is CASSRGSSYEQYF. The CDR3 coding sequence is TGTGCCAGCAGCAGGGGGAGCTCCTACGAGCAGTACTTC.

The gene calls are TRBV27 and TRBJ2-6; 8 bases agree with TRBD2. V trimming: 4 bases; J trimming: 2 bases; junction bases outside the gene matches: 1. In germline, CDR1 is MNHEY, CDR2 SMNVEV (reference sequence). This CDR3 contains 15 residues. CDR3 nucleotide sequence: TGTGCCAGCAGTTCCGGGGGGGCTGGGGCCAACGTCCTGACTTTC. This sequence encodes CASSSGGAGANVLTF.

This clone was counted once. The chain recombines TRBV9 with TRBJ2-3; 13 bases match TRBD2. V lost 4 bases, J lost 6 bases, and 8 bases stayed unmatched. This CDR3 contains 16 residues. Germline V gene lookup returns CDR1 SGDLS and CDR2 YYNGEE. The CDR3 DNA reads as TGTGCCAGCAGCCAGGGACTAGCGGGGCTTTTTGATACGCAGTATTTT. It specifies CASSQGLAGLFDTQYF.

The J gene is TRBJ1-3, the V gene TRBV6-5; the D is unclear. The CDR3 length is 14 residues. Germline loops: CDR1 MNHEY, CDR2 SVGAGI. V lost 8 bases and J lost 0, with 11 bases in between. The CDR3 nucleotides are TGTGCCAGCCGGGAGTCATCCTCTGGAAACACCATATATTTT. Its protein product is CASRESSSGNTIYF.

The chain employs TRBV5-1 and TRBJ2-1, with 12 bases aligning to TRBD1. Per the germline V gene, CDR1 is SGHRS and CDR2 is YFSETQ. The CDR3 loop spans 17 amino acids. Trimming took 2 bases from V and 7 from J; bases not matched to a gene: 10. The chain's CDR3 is CASSFGAGQGARNEQFF. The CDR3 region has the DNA TGCGCCAGCAGCTTTGGGGCGGGACAGGGGGCCAGGAATGAGCAGTTCTTC.

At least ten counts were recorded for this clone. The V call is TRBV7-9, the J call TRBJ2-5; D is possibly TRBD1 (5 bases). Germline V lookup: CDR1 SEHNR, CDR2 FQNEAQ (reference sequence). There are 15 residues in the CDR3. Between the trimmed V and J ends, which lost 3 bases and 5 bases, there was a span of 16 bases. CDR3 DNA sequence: TGTGCCAGCAGCTTGGTTGGTCAGCCAGGGGAGACCCAGTACTTC. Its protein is CASSLVGQPGETQYF.

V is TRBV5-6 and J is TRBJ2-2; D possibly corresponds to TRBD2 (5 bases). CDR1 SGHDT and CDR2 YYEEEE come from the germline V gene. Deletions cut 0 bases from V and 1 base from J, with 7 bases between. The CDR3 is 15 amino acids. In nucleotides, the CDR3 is TGTGCCAGCAGCTTGGCCGGGAAGAACACCGGGGAGCTGTTTTTT. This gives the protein CASSLAGKNTGELFF.

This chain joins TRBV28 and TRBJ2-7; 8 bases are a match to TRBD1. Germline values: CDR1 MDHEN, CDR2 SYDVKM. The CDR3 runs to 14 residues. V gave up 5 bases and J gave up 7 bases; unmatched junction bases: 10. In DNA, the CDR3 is TGTGCCAGCAGTATGACAGGGGCGTTTAAAGAGCAGTACTTC. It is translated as CASSMTGAFKEQYF.

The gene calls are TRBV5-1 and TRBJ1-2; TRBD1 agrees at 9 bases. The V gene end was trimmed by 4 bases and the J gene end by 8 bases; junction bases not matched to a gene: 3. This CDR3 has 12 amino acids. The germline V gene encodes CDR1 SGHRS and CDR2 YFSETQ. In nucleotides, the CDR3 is TGCGCCAGCAGCCAACAGGGGGCGGGCTACACCTTC. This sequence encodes CASSQQGAGYTF.

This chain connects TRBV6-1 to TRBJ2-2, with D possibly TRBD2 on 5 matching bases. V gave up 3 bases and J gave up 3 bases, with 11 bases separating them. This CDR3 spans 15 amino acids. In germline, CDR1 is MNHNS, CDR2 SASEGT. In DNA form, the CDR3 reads TGTGCCAGCAGTGATAATAGCGCGTACACCGGGGAGCTGTTTTTT. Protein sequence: CASSDNSAYTGELFF.

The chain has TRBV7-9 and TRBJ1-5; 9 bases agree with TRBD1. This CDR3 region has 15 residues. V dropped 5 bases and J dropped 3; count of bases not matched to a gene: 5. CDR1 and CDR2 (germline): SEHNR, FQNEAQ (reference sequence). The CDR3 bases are TGTGCCAGCAGCCGGGGACAGGGTAACAATCAGCCCCAGCATTTT. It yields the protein CASSRGQGNNQPQHF.